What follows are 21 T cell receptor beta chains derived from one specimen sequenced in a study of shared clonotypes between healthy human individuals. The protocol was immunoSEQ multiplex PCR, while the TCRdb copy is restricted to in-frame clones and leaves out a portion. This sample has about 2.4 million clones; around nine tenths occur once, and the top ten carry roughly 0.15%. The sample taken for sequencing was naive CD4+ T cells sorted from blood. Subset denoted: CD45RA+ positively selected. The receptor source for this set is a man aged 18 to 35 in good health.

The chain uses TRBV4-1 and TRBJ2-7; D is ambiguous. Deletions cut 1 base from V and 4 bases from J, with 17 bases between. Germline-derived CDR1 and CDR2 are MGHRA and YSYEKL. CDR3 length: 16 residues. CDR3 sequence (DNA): TGCGCCAGCAGCCAAGGCTTAGGGTTAGCCTGGTACGAGCAGTACTTC. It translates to CASSQGLGLAWYEQYF.

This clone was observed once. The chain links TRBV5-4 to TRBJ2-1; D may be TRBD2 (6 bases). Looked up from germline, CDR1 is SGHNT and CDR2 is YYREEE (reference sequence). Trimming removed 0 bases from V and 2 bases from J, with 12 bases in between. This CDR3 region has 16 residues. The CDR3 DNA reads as TGTGCCAGCAGCTTGGCCCTTGGAGGGGCCTACAATGAGCAGTTCTTC. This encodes CASSLALGGAYNEQFF.

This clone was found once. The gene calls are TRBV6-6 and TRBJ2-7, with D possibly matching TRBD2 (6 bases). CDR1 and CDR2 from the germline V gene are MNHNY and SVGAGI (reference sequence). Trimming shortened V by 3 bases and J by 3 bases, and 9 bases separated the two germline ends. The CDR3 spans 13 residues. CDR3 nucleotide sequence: TGTGCCAGCAGTTATGGGGGGAACTACGAGCAGTACTTC. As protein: CASSYGGNYEQYF.

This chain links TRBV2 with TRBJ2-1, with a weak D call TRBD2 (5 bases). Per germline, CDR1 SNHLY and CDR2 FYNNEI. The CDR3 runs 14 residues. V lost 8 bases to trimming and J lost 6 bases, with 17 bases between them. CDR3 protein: CASLIVEGLNEQFF. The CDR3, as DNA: TGTGCCAGCCTGATTGTAGAGGGCCTCAATGAGCAGTTCTTC. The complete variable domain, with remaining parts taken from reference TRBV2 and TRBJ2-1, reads EPEVTQTPSHQVTQMGQEVILRCVPISNHLYFYWYRQILGQKVEFLVSFYNNEISEKSEIFDDQFSVERPDGSNFTLKIRSTKLEDSAMYFCASLIVEGLNEQFFGPGTRLTVL.

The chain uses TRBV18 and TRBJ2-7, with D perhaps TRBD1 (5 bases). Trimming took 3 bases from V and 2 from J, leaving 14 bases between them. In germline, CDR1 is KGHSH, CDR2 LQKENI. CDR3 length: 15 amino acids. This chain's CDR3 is CASSPSKGPPYEQYF. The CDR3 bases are TGTGCCAGCTCACCCAGTAAGGGGCCACCCTACGAGCAGTACTTC.

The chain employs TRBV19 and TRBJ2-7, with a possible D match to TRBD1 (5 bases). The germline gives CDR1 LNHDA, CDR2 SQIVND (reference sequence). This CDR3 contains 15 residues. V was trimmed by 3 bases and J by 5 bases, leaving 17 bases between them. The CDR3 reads CASSIKTGFVHEQYF. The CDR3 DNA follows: TGTGCCAGTAGTATTAAAACAGGTTTTGTCCACGAGCAGTACTTC.

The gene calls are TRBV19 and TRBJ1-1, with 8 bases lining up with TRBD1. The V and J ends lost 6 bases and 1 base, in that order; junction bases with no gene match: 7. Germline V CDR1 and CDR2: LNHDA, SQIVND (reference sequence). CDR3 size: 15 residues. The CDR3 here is CASRVTGTGNTEAFF. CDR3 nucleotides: TGTGCCAGTAGAGTGACCGGGACAGGGAACACTGAAGCTTTCTTT. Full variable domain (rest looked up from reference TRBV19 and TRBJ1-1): DGGITQSPKYLFRKEGQNVTLSCEQNLNHDAMYWYRQDPGQGLRLIYYSQIVNDFQKGDIAEGYSVSREKKESFPLTVTSAQKNPTAFYLCASRVTGTGNTEAFFGQGTRLTVV.

This CDR3 reads CASSQDLRGTGIYEQYF. CDR3 DNA sequence: TGCGCCAGCAGCCAAGACTTACGGGGGACAGGGATTTACGAGCAGTACTTC. This sequence joins TRBV4-3 and TRBJ2-7, with 9 bases aligning to TRBD1. V dropped 0 bases and J dropped 4; count of bases not matched to a gene: 10. CDR3 length: 17 residues. Germline CDR1 reads LGHNA; CDR2 reads YSLEER.

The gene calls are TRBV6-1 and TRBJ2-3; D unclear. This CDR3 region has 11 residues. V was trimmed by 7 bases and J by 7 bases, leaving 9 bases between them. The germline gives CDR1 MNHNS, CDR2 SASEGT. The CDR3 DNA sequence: TGTGCCAGCAAAGAACGGAATACGCAGTATTTT. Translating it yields CASKERNTQYF.

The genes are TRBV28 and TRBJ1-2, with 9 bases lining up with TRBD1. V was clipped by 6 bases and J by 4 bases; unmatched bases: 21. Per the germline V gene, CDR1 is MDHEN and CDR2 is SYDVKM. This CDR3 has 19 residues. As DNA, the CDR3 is TGTGCCAGCAGCCCAATTACCGGGACAGGGACCCTTAGGGCCTATGGCTACACCTTC. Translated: CASSPITGTGTLRAYGYTF.

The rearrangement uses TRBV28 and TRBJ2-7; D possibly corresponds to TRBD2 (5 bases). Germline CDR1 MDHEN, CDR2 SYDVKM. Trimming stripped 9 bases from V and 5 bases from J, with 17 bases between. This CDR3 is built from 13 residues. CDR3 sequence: CARRPGEGNEQYF. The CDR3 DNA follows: TGTGCCAGAAGACCCGGGGAAGGAAACGAGCAGTACTTC.

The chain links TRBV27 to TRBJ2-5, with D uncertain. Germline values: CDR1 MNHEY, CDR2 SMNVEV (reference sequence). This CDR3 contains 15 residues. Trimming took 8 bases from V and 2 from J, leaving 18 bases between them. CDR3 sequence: CASRKSVDQQETQYF. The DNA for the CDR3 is TGTGCCAGCCGTAAGTCGGTTGACCAACAAGAGACCCAGTACTTC.

In nucleotides, the CDR3 is TGTGCCAGCAGTTACAGGGACAGGGGGACTCACGAGCAGTACTTC. Amino acid sequence: CASSYRDRGTHEQYF. The chain links TRBV6-5 to TRBJ2-7, with 11 nucleotides matching TRBD1. V lost 2 bases, J lost 5 bases, and 5 bases stayed unmatched. Germline assignment: CDR1 MNHEY and CDR2 SVGAGI. The CDR3 consists of 15 residues.

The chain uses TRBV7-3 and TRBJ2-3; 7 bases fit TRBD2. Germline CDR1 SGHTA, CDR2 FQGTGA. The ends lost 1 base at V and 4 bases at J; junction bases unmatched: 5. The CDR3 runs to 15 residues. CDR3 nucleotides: TGTGCCAGCAGCTTAAGCGGGGGTTTCTCAGATACGCAGTATTTT. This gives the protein CASSLSGGFSDTQYF.

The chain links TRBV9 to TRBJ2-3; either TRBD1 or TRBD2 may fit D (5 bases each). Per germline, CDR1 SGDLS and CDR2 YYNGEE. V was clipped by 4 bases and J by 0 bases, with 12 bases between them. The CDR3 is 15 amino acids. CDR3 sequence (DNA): TGTGCCAGCAGCCCCGGGACGTATAGCACAGATACGCAGTATTTT. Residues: CASSPGTYSTDTQYF.

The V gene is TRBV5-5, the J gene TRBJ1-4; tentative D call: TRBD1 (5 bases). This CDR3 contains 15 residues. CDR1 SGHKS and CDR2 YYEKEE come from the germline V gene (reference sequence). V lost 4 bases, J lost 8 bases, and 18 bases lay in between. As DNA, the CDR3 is TGTGCCAGCAGCGGCTCCCGGGGGTTAGGGGAAAAACTGTTTTTT. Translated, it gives CASSGSRGLGEKLFF.

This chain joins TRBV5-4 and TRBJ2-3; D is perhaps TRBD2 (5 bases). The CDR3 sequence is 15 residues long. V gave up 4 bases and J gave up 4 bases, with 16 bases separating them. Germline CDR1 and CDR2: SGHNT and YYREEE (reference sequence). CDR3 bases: TGTGCCAGCAGCCGAACTAGTGGTGCTGCAGATACGCAGTATTTT. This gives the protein CASSRTSGAADTQYF.

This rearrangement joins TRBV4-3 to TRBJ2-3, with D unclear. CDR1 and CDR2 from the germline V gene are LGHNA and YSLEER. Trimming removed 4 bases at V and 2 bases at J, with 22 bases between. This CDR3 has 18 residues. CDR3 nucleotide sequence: TGCGCCAGCAGCCTAGGAATTGGTTCCGACCAAATCACAGATACGCAGTATTTT. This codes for CASSLGIGSDQITDTQYF.

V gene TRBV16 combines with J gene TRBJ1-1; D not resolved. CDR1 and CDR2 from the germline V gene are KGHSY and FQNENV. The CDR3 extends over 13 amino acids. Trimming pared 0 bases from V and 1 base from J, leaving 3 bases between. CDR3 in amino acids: CASSQSTNTEAFF. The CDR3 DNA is TGTGCCAGCAGCCAATCGACGAACACTGAAGCTTTCTTT.

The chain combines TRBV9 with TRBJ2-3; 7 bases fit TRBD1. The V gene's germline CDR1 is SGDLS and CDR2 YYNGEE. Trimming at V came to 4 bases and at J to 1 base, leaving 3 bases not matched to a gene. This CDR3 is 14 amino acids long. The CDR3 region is CASSQGQRTDTQYF. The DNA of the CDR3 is TGTGCCAGCAGCCAGGGACAGCGCACAGATACGCAGTATTTT.

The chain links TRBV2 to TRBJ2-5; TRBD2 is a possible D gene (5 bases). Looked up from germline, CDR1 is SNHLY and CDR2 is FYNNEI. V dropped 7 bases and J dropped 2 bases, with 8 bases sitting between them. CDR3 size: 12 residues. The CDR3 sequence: CASTAEQETQYF. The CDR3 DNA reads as TGTGCCAGCACAGCGGAGCAAGAGACCCAGTACTTC.